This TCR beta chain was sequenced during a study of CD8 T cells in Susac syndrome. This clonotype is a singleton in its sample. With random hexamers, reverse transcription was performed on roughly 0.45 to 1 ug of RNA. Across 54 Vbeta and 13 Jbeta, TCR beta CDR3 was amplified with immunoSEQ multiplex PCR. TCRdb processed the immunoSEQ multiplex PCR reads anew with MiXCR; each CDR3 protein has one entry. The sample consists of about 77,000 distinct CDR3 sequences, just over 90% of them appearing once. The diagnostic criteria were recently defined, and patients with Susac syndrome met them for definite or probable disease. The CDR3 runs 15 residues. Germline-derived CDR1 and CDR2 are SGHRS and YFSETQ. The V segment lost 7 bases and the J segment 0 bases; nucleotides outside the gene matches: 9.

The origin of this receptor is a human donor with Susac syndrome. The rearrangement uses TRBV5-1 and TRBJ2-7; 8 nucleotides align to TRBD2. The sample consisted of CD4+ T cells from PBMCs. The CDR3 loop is CASSPPGGASYEQYF. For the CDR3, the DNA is TGCGCCAGCTCGCCACCCGGGGGGGCCTCCTACGAGCAGTACTTC.